Below are 4 T cell receptor beta chains sequenced from a single sample in a study of cytomegalovirus exposure and HLA in healthy donors. With 60 Vbeta and 13 Jbeta primers, the PCR was carried out. TCRdb's table, derived via immunoSEQ multiplex PCR, lists solely in-frame clones and lacks some. The data contain about 130,000 clones, 70% to 85% of them seen just once; the ten biggest clones take up around 2.5%. Sample: PBMCs. The receptor set was obtained from a boy aged 2-9 years in good health and CMV-seronegative.

The chain recombines TRBV6-4 with TRBJ2-1; 9 positions agree with TRBD2. This CDR3 region has 15 residues. Germline V gene sequence: CDR1 MRHNA, CDR2 SNTAGT. V shed 3 bases, J shed 7 bases, and the junction held 7 bases outside the gene matches. The CDR3 here is CASSEVAGAGNEQFF. The DNA for the CDR3 is TGTGCCAGCAGTGAAGTAGCGGGGGCCGGGAATGAGCAGTTCTTC.

V is TRBV11-2 and J is TRBJ1-2; D uncertain. The CDR3 extends over 13 amino acids. Germline V gene lookup returns CDR1 SGHAT and CDR2 FQNNGV. Trimming cost V 0 bases and J 8 bases, with 10 bases left between them. Here the CDR3 reads CASSLERVTGYTF. CDR3 nucleotides: TGTGCCAGCAGCTTAGAGAGGGTTACCGGCTACACCTTC.

The chain links TRBV19 to TRBJ2-3, with 8 bases that match TRBD1. Germline V gene lookup returns CDR1 LNHDA and CDR2 SQIVND (reference sequence). V trimming: 6 bases; J trimming: 4 bases; junction bases outside the gene matches: 6. This CDR3 contains 14 residues. CDR3 region: CASRTGQESDTQYF. CDR3 nucleotide sequence: TGTGCCAGTAGGACGGGACAGGAGTCAGATACGCAGTATTTT.

Concerning this clone itself: Compared with germline, one end of the junction differs, possibly owing to a read error. The chain joins TRBV4-1 to TRBJ2-7; the D gene is possibly TRBD2 (6 bases). There are 14 residues in the CDR3. Looked up from germline, CDR1 is MGHRA and CDR2 is YSYEKL. Written as DNA, the CDR3 is TGCGCCAGCAGTCAAGGCCCCGGGAGCTACGAGCAGTACTTC. It is translated as CASSQGPGSYEQYF.